One and the same sample provided the 10 T cell receptor beta chains below, sequenced in a study of identical twins. A single record per CDR3 protein comes from TCRdb applying MiXCR to the 5' RACE reads. The sample has some 500,000 distinct CDR3 sequences; around 14% are singletons. The same specimen was also included in a second study, on yellow fever vaccine responses in identical twins.

The sequenced sample was CD4+ T cells sorted from blood. The receptors shown here come from a woman aged 18-29 years in good health.

The chain has TRBV27 and TRBJ1-5; TRBD1 agrees at 10 bases. Trimming cost V 1 base and J 6 bases; bases outside gene matches: 9. Germline lookup yields CDR1 MNHEY and CDR2 SMNVEV (reference sequence). This CDR3 spans 17 amino acids. CDR3 sequence: CASSLYGGQGQRQPQHF. The CDR3 bases are TGTGCCAGCAGTTTATATGGGGGACAGGGGCAGCGTCAGCCCCAGCATTTT.

Only a few counts were recorded for this clonotype. The rearrangement uses TRBV12-3 or TRBV12-4 and TRBJ1-2; possibly TRBD1 for D (5 bases). The CDR3 is 14 amino acids. V was pared by 6 bases and J by 4 bases, with 15 bases between. Here the CDR3 DNA reads TGTGCCAGCAGCCCTCGTTTGAGGGGCTATGGCTACACCTTC. Protein: CASSPRLRGYGYTF.

This clonotype was detected only a few times. The genes are TRBV5-1 and TRBJ2-7; tentatively, D is TRBD1 (6 bases). The V and J ends lost 0 bases and 0 bases respectively, with 25 bases between them. This CDR3 comprises 20 residues. Germline V gene data show CDR1 as SGHRS and CDR2 as YFSETQ. Written as DNA, the CDR3 is TGCGCCAGCAGCTTGGCGGTCCTAGCTACAGCCGACAGGACCTCCTACGAGCAGTACTTC. This sequence encodes CASSLAVLATADRTSYEQYF.

This clonotype was picked up many times. The chain employs TRBV29-1 and TRBJ2-1, with TRBD1 identical over 9 bases. CDR1 SQVTM and CDR2 ANQGSEA come from the germline V gene. V gave up 8 bases and J gave up 4 bases; unmatched junction bases: 6. The CDR3 has 13 amino acids. The CDR3 is CSTRDRAYNEQFF. CDR3 in DNA: TGCAGCACGCGGGACAGGGCATACAATGAGCAGTTCTTC.

The V call is TRBV20-1, the J call TRBJ2-3, with D possibly matching TRBD2 (5 bases). CDR3 length: 12 amino acids. Deletions cut 8 bases from V and 5 bases from J, with 14 bases between. Germline V CDR1 and CDR2: DFQATT, SNEGSKA (reference sequence). Written as DNA, the CDR3 is TGCAGTCAGCAACGGGGATTAGATACGCAGTATTTT. It yields the protein CSQQRGLDTQYF.

In this sample, this clonotype turned up a few times. The chain combines TRBV10-3 with TRBJ1-4; D not resolved. The CDR3 covers 16 residues. The V end was cut by 1 base, the J end by 0 bases, with 9 bases between. Germline V gene sequence: CDR1 ENHRY, CDR2 SYGVKD. The DNA for the CDR3 is TGTGCCATCAGTGAGTGGCAGAGTGCAACTAATGAAAAACTGTTTTTT. Translating it yields CAISEWQSATNEKLFF.

V usage is TRBV6-2 or TRBV6-3 and J usage is TRBJ2-1; 7 positions agree with TRBD2. V lost 6 bases, J lost 0 bases, and 8 bases stayed unmatched. CDR1 and CDR2 (germline): MNHEY, SVGEGT. The CDR3 is 16 amino acids. Written as DNA, the CDR3 is TGTGCCAGCAGCTCAACTAGCGTAAGCTCCTACAATGAGCAGTTCTTC. Its translation is CASSSTSVSSYNEQFF.

The chain's CDR3 is CASSFFSTEAFF. CDR3 coding DNA: TGTGCCAGCAGTTTCTTCAGCACTGAAGCTTTCTTT. J is TRBJ1-1 and V is TRBV12-3 or TRBV12-4; D gene uncertain. V lost 3 bases to trimming and J lost 4 bases, with 6 bases between them. The CDR3 is 12 amino acids.

In this sample, this clonotype turned up a few times. The J gene is TRBJ2-7, the V gene TRBV3-1; unclear D gene. The V gene lost 1 base and the J gene lost 2 bases, with 9 bases spanning the gap. This CDR3 spans 14 amino acids. Per the germline V gene, CDR1 is LGHDT and CDR2 is YNNKEL (reference sequence). The DNA for the CDR3 is TGTGCCAGCAGCCAAGGGGCGGAAACCTACGAGCAGTACTTC. Translated: CASSQGAETYEQYF.

The V gene is TRBV6-1, the J gene TRBJ2-7, with D uncertain. The V end lost 4 bases, the J end lost 0 bases, and 10 bases lay between the germline ends. This CDR3 is 14 amino acids long. Germline lookup yields CDR1 MNHNS and CDR2 SASEGT. The DNA for the CDR3 is TGTGCCAGCAGTGTAGACCTAAGCTCCTACGAGCAGTACTTC. Translation gives CASSVDLSSYEQYF.